The 28 T cell receptor beta chains given below trace back to one sample, sequenced in a study of blood T cell repertoires in COVID-19. Libraries were prepared by immunoSEQ multiplex PCR; TCRdb keeps only in-frame clonotypes and omits some of them. This table holds around 400,000 clones, more than 75% found once. The sequenced sample was peripheral blood. All receptors derive from a woman in her sixties or seventies with COVID-19, enrolled during active disease.

The rearrangement uses TRBV6-5 and TRBJ2-2; D unresolved. Trimming pared 5 bases from V and 4 bases from J, leaving 14 bases between. Germline V CDR1 and CDR2: MNHEY, SVGAGI. CDR3 length: 15 amino acids. The CDR3 sequence: CASSPPGLSTGELFF. Here the CDR3 DNA reads TGTGCCAGCAGTCCCCCCGGGTTAAGCACCGGGGAGCTGTTTTTT.

The chain couples TRBV5-5 to TRBJ1-2, with 7 bases that match TRBD1. Trimming took 0 bases from V and 4 from J; bases not matched to a gene: 0. The CDR3 loop spans 13 amino acids. CDR1 is SGHKS and CDR2 is YYEKEE in the germline V gene (reference sequence). In DNA form, the CDR3 reads TGTGCCAGCAGCTTGGGGACAGGCTATGGCTACACCTTC. It translates to CASSLGTGYGYTF.

In DNA form, the CDR3 reads TGTGCCAGCAGCCAAGATTGGGGGGGCGACATAAGTGGCTACACCTTC. This sequence encodes CASSQDWGGDISGYTF. V gene TRBV3-1 (or the pseudogene TRBV3-2) combines with J gene TRBJ1-2, with D perhaps matching TRBD1 (6 bases). Germline V gene data show CDR1 as LGHDT and CDR2 as YNNKEL (reference sequence). V was cut by 0 bases and J by 7 bases, with 18 bases left in between. There are 16 residues in the CDR3.

This chain joins TRBV4-1 and TRBJ2-1, with TRBD1 identical over 9 bases. The CDR3 spans 15 residues. Trimming cost V 1 base and J 9 bases; bases outside gene matches: 7. Germline CDR1 MGHRA, CDR2 YSYEKL. The CDR3 DNA reads as TGCGCCAGCAGCCAAGGCGGGACAGGGCTTTTTGAGCAGTTCTTC. Protein product: CASSQGGTGLFEQFF.

The chain joins TRBV6-5 to TRBJ1-2; maybe TRBD1 (5 bases). The CDR3 loop spans 12 amino acids. V was trimmed by 6 bases and J by 6 bases, leaving 11 bases between them. Germline lookup yields CDR1 MNHEY and CDR2 SVGAGI. CDR3 sequence reads: CASSIWTNGYTF. CDR3 nucleotide sequence: TGTGCCAGCAGCATATGGACAAATGGCTACACCTTC.

The rearrangement uses TRBV18 and TRBJ1-2; D may be TRBD1 (6 bases). Germline V gives CDR1 KGHSH, CDR2 LQKENI. V lost 1 base and J 3 bases, leaving 9 bases between the germline ends. The CDR3 has 14 residues. The CDR3 DNA reads TGTGCCAGCTCACCACTGGCAGGGGACTATGGCTACACCTTC. It encodes CASSPLAGDYGYTF.

CDR3 DNA sequence: TGTGCCAGCAGTTACTCCGGGACACGGGTGGCGGCCCTCCACTTT. Residues: CASSYSGTRVAALHF. V gene TRBV6-5 combines with J gene TRBJ1-6, with a weak D call TRBD1 (6 bases). Germline V CDR1 and CDR2: MNHEY, SVGAGI. The CDR3 consists of 15 residues. V was clipped by 0 bases and J by 14 bases, with 17 bases between them.

This chain links TRBV18 with TRBJ1-6; the D gene is possibly TRBD1 (6 bases). Germline assignment: CDR1 KGHSH and CDR2 LQKENI. The CDR3 runs 15 residues. The ends were cut back, 5 bases at V and 10 bases at J, with 18 bases in the middle. CDR3 in amino acids: CASSKGLTGNSPLHF. The CDR3, as DNA: TGTGCCAGCTCAAAGGGGCTTACAGGGAACTCACCCCTCCACTTT.

In DNA, the CDR3 is TGTGCCAGCAGATCGGAGGCGCAGGGGGCAGCCGGGGAGCTGTTTTTT. It codes for CASRSEAQGAAGELFF. The V and J genes are TRBV27 and TRBJ2-2, with 8 bases fitting TRBD1. This CDR3 region has 16 residues. V was clipped by 6 bases and J by 6 bases; unmatched bases: 12. The germline CDR1 and CDR2 sequences are MNHEY and SMNVEV (reference sequence).

The rearrangement links TRBV15 to TRBJ1-2; the D gene is possibly TRBD1 (6 bases). The CDR3 sequence is 14 residues long. Germline V gives CDR1 LNHNV, CDR2 YYDKDF (reference sequence). Trimming removed 8 bases from V and 4 bases from J, with 17 bases in between. CDR3 bases: TGTGCCACCGGTTATGGGGGCAAGGCCTATGGCTACACCTTC. As protein: CATGYGGKAYGYTF.

The V call is TRBV28, the J call TRBJ1-5; perhaps TRBD1 as D (5 bases). Germline CDR1 MDHEN, CDR2 SYDVKM. The CDR3 runs to 15 residues. The V end lost 5 bases, the J end lost 4 bases, and 15 bases lay between the germline ends. In DNA form, the CDR3 reads TGTGCCAGCAGTCCCCTTGGGGGAGGAAATCAGCCCCAGCATTTT. Translating gives CASSPLGGGNQPQHF.

This clone was detected only once. This sequence joins TRBV30 and TRBJ2-7, with D hard to call. The CDR3 contains 13 residues. V gave up 3 bases and J gave up 3 bases, with 12 bases separating them. Germline CDR1 GTSNPN, CDR2 SVGIG (reference sequence). The CDR3 region is CAWSRVRIYEQYF. In DNA, the CDR3 is TGTGCCTGGAGCCGGGTCCGAATCTACGAGCAGTACTTC.

This clone was recorded once. The chain uses TRBV4-1 and TRBJ1-5; 7 positions agree with TRBD1. Germline assignment: CDR1 MGHRA and CDR2 YSYEKL. The V segment lost 4 bases and the J segment 0 bases; nucleotides outside the gene matches: 6. This CDR3 spans 16 amino acids. As DNA, the CDR3 is TGCGCCAGCAGCCCGGGACAGATTTATAGCAATCAGCCCCAGCATTTT. Translated: CASSPGQIYSNQPQHF.

The chain couples TRBV7-6 to TRBJ2-5; 8 bases agree with TRBD2. Germline CDR1 and CDR2: SGHVS and FNYEAQ. The CDR3 has 17 amino acids. V shed 1 base and J 7 bases; nucleotides not matched to a gene: 14. This chain's CDR3 is CASSLGTVAGGSGTQYF. The CDR3 nucleotides read TGTGCCAGCAGCTTAGGCACGGTCGCGGGGGGCTCGGGGACCCAGTACTTC.

The chain couples TRBV7-2 to TRBJ1-1; TRBD1 matches at 8 bases. CDR1 and CDR2 from the germline V gene are SGHTA and FQGNSA. After removal of 5 bases from V and 2 bases from J, the junction contained 4 bases not matched to a gene. This CDR3 has 14 amino acids. CDR3: CASSGQGLNTEAFF. CDR3 DNA: TGTGCCAGCAGCGGACAGGGATTAAACACTGAAGCTTTCTTT.

The genes are TRBV3-1 (or the pseudogene TRBV3-2) and TRBJ1-5; D gene ambiguous. V lost 4 bases and J 1 base, leaving 5 bases between the germline ends. The CDR3 has 13 residues. Per germline, CDR1 LGHDT and CDR2 YNNKEL (reference sequence). The CDR3 nucleotides are TGTGCCAGCAGCCCTTCCAGCAATCAGCCCCAGCATTTT. This sequence encodes CASSPSSNQPQHF.

This chain joins TRBV28 and TRBJ1-2, with D possibly TRBD1 on 6 matching bases. This CDR3 comprises 14 residues. Germline CDR1 reads MDHEN; CDR2 reads SYDVKM. The germline V and J ends were trimmed by 1 base and 7 bases, with 13 bases remaining between them. The CDR3 here is CASSLYQGPAGYTF. Written as DNA, the CDR3 is TGTGCCAGCAGTTTATATCAGGGGCCGGCTGGCTACACCTTC.

The chain joins TRBV2 to TRBJ1-2; the match to TRBD1 covers 8 bases. Germline trimming cut 7 bases from V and 2 bases from J; bases unmatched to any gene: 12. The CDR3 spans 16 residues. Germline V gene sequence: CDR1 SNHLY, CDR2 FYNNEI. The CDR3 nucleotides are TGTGCCAGCATTCTCCCCCGCCAGGGGGCCAACTATGGCTACACCTTC. Translation gives CASILPRQGANYGYTF.

V gene TRBV12-2 combines with J gene TRBJ1-5. TRBV12-2 is a pseudogene locus. The CDR3 sequence is 14 residues long. DNA for the CDR3: TGTGCAAGTCGCTTAGCCTTTTATCGTCAGCCCCAGCATTTT. Amino acids: CASRLAFYRQPQHF.

The chain links TRBV7-3 to TRBJ2-1; 10 bases line up with TRBD2. CDR1 is SGHTA, CDR2 FQGTGA, per germline. Trimming removed 5 bases from V and 1 base from J; junction bases left unmatched: 5. This CDR3 has 16 residues. CDR3 nucleotide sequence: TGTGCCAGCAGCCAACTAGCGGGGAATTCCTACAATGAGCAGTTCTTC. This translates into CASSQLAGNSYNEQFF.

The chain is built from TRBV7-2 and TRBJ1-4; tentative D call: TRBD1 (5 bases). The CDR3 is 13 amino acids. Germline lookup yields CDR1 SGHTA and CDR2 FQGNSA. The V gene lost 3 bases and the J gene lost 7 bases, with 9 bases spanning the gap. CDR3 loop: CASSFPGLEKLFF. DNA of the CDR3: TGTGCCAGCAGCTTCCCAGGGCTTGAAAAACTGTTTTTT.

V usage is TRBV2 and J usage is TRBJ1-2; TRBD1 is a possible D gene (6 bases). This CDR3 contains 13 residues. Trimming took 6 bases from V and 4 from J, leaving 12 bases between them. The germline V gene encodes CDR1 SNHLY and CDR2 FYNNEI. The CDR3 loop is CASRNSRGYGYTF. In nucleotides, the CDR3 is TGTGCCAGCAGGAACTCCAGGGGCTATGGCTACACCTTC.

This clone was recorded only once. This rearrangement joins TRBV19 to TRBJ1-1; the match to TRBD1 covers 7 bases. There are 13 residues in the CDR3. The V gene's germline CDR1 is LNHDA and CDR2 SQIVND (reference sequence). J was trimmed by 6 bases and V by 9 bases; bases with no gene match: 10. This chain's CDR3 is CARAPGRGAEAFF. The CDR3 DNA reads TGTGCCAGGGCCCCCGGCAGGGGGGCTGAAGCTTTCTTT.

This clone was counted only a few times. This chain uses TRBV9 with TRBJ2-2; D might be TRBD1 (6 bases). This CDR3 region has 16 residues. The ends were cut back, 4 bases at V and 1 base at J, with 14 bases in the middle. Germline V gene lookup returns CDR1 SGDLS and CDR2 YYNGEE. The CDR3 region has the DNA TGTGCCAGCAGCAAAACAGGGTTCGAGAACACCGGGGAGCTGTTTTTT. This codes for CASSKTGFENTGELFF.

V and J are TRBV5-6 and TRBJ2-5; a weak D match, TRBD1 (6 bases). Germline loops: CDR1 SGHDT, CDR2 YYEEEE. The CDR3 loop spans 13 amino acids. Trimming stripped 0 bases from V and 5 bases from J, with 8 bases between. Here the CDR3 DNA reads TGTGCCAGCAGCTTGGTCAGGGGCGAGACCCAGTACTTC. This codes for CASSLVRGETQYF.

V gene TRBV24-1 combines with J gene TRBJ2-1; TRBD2 matches at 16 bases. The ends lost 3 bases at V and 8 bases at J; junction bases unmatched: 9. Germline CDR1 is KGHDR and CDR2 is SFDVKD. The CDR3 runs to 18 residues. The CDR3 DNA is TGTGCCACCAGTGATCCGGGACTAGCGGGGGGGCCTGCCCATGAGCAGTTCTTC. Its protein product is CATSDPGLAGGPAHEQFF.

This clone came up a few times. This chain uses TRBV25-1 with TRBJ1-1; D gene ambiguous. Trimming removed 5 bases from V and 1 base from J, with 8 bases in between. Germline loops: CDR1 MGHDK, CDR2 SYGVNS. The CDR3 contains 13 residues. The CDR3 loop reads CASSRSGNTEAFF. For the CDR3, the DNA is TGTGCCAGCAGTAGGAGTGGGAACACTGAAGCTTTCTTT.

The chain combines TRBV18 with TRBJ1-5; possible D gene TRBD1, 6 bases. Germline V gene sequence: CDR1 KGHSH, CDR2 LQKENI. Trimming cost V 3 bases and J 5 bases, with 8 bases left between them. The CDR3 runs to 13 residues. CDR3 protein: CASSPRTDQPQHF. CDR3 DNA: TGTGCCAGCTCACCTCGGACAGATCAGCCCCAGCATTTT.